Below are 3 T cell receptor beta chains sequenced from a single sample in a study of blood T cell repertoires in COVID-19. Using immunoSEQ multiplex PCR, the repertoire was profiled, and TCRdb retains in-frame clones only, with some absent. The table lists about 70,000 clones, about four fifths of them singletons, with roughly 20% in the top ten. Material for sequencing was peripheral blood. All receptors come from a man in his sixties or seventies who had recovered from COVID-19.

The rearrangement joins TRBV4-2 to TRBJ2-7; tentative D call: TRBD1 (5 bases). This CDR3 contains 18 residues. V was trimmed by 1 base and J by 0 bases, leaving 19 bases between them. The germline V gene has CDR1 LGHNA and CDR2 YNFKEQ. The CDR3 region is CASSQVLVRGRSSYEQYF. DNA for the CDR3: TGTGCCAGCAGCCAAGTTCTTGTTAGGGGTAGGAGCTCCTACGAGCAGTACTTC.

The CDR3, as DNA: TGTGCCAGCAGTGTATGGGGCAGGGAAGCGAGTCAGCCCCAGCATTTT. This encodes CASSVWGREASQPQHF. The chain carries TRBV2 and TRBJ1-5; D is perhaps TRBD1 (5 bases). Deletions cut 4 bases from V and 6 bases from J, with 19 bases between. Germline-derived CDR1 and CDR2 are SNHLY and FYNNEI. There are 16 residues in the CDR3. The whole variable domain, remainder taken from reference TRBV2 and TRBJ1-5, is EPEVTQTPSHQVTQMGQEVILRCVPISNHLYFYWYRQILGQKVEFLVSFYNNEISEKSEIFDDQFSVERPDGSNFTLKIRSTKLEDSAMYFCASSVWGREASQPQHFGDGTRLSIL.

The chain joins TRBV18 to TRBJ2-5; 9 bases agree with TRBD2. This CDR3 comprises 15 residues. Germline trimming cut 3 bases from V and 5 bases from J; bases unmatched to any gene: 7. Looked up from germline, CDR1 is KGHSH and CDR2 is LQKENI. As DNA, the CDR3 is TGTGCCAGCTCACCTCTAGCGGGATCTGGGGAGACCCAGTACTTC. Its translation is CASSPLAGSGETQYF.